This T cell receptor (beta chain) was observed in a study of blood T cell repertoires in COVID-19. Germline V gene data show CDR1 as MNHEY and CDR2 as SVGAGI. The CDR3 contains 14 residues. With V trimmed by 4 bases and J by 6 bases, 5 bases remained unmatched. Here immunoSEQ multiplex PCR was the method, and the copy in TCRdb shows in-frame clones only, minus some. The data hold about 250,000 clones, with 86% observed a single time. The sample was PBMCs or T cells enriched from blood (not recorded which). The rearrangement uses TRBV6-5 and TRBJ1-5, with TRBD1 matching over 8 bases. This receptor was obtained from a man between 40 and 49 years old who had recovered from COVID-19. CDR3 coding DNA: TGTGCCAGCAGTTCGGACAGGGAAATTCAGCCCCAGCATTTT. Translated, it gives CASSSDREIQPQHF.